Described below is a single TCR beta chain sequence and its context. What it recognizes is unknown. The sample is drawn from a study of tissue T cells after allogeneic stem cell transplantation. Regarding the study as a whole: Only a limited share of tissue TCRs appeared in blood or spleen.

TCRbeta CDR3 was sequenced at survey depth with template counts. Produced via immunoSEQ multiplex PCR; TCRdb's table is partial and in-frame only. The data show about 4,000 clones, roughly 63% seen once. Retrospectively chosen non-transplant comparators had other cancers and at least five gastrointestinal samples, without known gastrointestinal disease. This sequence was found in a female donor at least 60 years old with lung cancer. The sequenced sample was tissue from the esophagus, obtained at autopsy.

The CDR3 region is CSVEDPRTSTLNEQFF. The CDR3 DNA reads as TGCAGCGTTGAAGACCCCCGGACTAGCACCTTGAATGAGCAGTTCTTC. V is TRBV29-1 and J is TRBJ2-1, with 8 nucleotides matching TRBD2. CDR1 is SQVTM, CDR2 ANQGSEA, per germline. The CDR3 covers 16 residues. V trimming: 0 bases; J trimming: 7 bases; junction bases outside the gene matches: 11.